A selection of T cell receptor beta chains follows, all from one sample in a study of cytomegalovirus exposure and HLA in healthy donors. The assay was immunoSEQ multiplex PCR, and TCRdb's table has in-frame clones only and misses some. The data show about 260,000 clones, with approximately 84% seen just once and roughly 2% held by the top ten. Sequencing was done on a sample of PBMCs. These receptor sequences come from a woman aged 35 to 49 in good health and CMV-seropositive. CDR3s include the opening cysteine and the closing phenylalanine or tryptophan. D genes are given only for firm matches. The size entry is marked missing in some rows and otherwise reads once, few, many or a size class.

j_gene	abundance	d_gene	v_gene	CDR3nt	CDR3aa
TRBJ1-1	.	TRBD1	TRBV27	TGTGCCAGCAGTTGGGCAGAACAGGGGAAAGCTTTCTTT	CASSWAEQGKAFF
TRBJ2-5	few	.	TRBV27	TGTGCCAGCAAAAGCCCGGGGTACCAAGAGACCCAGTACTTC	CASKSPGYQETQYF
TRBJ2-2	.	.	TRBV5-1	TGCGCCAGCCAACTTGATATCACCGGGGAGCTGTTTTTT	CASQLDITGELFF
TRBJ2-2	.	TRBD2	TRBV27	TGTGCCAGCAGTTTATTAGGACTAGCGGGAGGCGCGAACACCGGGGAGCTGTTTTTT	CASSLLGLAGGANTGELFF
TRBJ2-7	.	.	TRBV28	TGTGCCAGCAGTTTACTAGCAAGGGAGCAGTACTTC	CASSLLAREQYF
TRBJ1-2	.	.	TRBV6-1	TGTGCCAGCAGTGCCGCGGGGCGCAACGCCGGGGACTATGGCTACACCTTC	CASSAAGRNAGDYGYTF
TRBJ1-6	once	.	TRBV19	TGTGCCAGTACCTTATTGGGGCGAGATAATTCACCCCTCCACTTT	CASTLLGRDNSPLHF
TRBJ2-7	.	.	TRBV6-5	TGTGCCAGCAGTTACTCGACGGAGGGGGAGCAGTACTTC	CASSYSTEGEQYF
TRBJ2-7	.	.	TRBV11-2	TGTGCCAGCGGACTTGGGGTACTCTCCTACGAGCAGTACTTC	CASGLGVLSYEQYF
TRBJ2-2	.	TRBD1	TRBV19	TGTGCCAGTAGACAAGGACAGGGCGCCGGGGAGCTGTTTTTT	CASRQGQGAGELFF
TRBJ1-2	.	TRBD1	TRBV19	TGTGCCAGTGGACAGGGGTCCTGGGGCTACACCTTC	CASGQGSWGYTF
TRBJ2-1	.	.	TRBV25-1	TGTGCCAGCAGTGAATACTATGAGCAGTTCTTC	CASSEYYEQFF
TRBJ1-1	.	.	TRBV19	TGTGCCAGTAGTATTCCGCGGCCTACTGAAGCTTTCTTT	CASSIPRPTEAFF
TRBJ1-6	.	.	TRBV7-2	TGTGCCAGCAGCTTACAAGGACAGAATTCACCCCTCCACTTT	CASSLQGQNSPLHF
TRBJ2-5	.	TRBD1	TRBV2	TGTGCCAGCGACGGCCTGGGACAGACCCAAGAGACCCAGTACTTC	CASDGLGQTQETQYF
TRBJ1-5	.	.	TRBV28	TGTGCCAGCGTGGACTATGCCATGAGCAATCAGCCCCAGCATTTT	CASVDYAMSNQPQHF
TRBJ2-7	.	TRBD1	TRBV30	TGTGCCTGGAGTCCTACTCGGACAGGGAAGCAGTACTTC	CAWSPTRTGKQYF
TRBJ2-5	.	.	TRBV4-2	TGTGCCAGCAGCCTCCGACTGGGGCAGGGTGGGCAAGAGACCCAGTACTTC	CASSLRLGQGGQETQYF
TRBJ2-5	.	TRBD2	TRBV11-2	TGTGCCAGCAGCCCACAGAGGGAGGGGGAGACCCAGTACTTC	CASSPQREGETQYF
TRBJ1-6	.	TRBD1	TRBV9	TGTGCCAGCAGCGGAGACAGGGGGGATAATTCACCCCTCCACTTT	CASSGDRGDNSPLHF
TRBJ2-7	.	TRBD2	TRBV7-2	TGTGCCAGCAGCTTAGTAGCGGGGGGCTACGAGCAGTACTTC	CASSLVAGGYEQYF
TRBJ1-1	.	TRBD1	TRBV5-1	TGCGCCAGCAGCTCCCAGCCCACAGGGGCGAGGGTTGAAGCTTTCTTT	CASSSQPTGARVEAFF
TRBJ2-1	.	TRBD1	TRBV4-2	TGTGCCAGCAGCCTTTTTATCACAGGGGGCGGAGAATACAATGAGCAGTTCTTC	CASSLFITGGGEYNEQFF
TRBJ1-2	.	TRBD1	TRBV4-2	TGTGCCAGCAGCCGACAGACAGGGGGGGCCAGCTATGGCTACACCTTC	CASSRQTGGASYGYTF
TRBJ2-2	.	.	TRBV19	TGTGCCAGTCGCGAGCGGGACACCGGGGAGCTGTTTTTT	CASRERDTGELFF
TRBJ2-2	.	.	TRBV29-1	TGCAGCGTTGTTCCAAACACCGGGGAGCTGTTTTTT	CSVVPNTGELFF
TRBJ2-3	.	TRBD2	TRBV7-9	TGTTCCAGCAGCTTAGAGAGGCTCCGGGAGGGCACAGATACGCAGTATTTT	CSSSLERLREGTDTQYF
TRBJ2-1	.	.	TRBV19	TGTGCCAGTAGTATAATGTCTAGCTTGTCCTACAATGAGCAGTTCTTC	CASSIMSSLSYNEQFF